This TCR beta chain was recorded in a study of OX40 agonist ivuxolimab in advanced cancers. Points from the study as a whole: There were, on average, more expanded clones in CD8+ T cells than in CD4+. At 0.1 to 3.0 mg/kg, clonal expansion of CD4+ and CD8+ blood T cells had occurred by week 6.

Clones were read by immunoSEQ multiplex PCR, and TCRdb kept only the in-frame ones, dropping some. This sample yields 100,000 or so clones, of which about 88% are seen a single time; less than 0.2% belongs to the top ten. The V and J ends lost 4 bases and 6 bases, in that order; junction bases with no gene match: 14. The CDR3 contains 17 residues. Germline V lookup: CDR1 SGHNT, CDR2 YENEEA. Turning to this clone: Its antigen remains unknown.

The sample consisted of CD4+ or CD8+ T cells sorted from blood, taken in a trial of the OX40 agonist ivuxolimab. The chain is built from TRBV11-3 and TRBJ2-2; 7 nucleotides align to TRBD2. The TCR sequence derives from an adult with an advanced solid tumor such as melanoma, head and neck, liver or kidney cancer. CDR3 amino acids: CASSYTTSLMSPGELFF. The CDR3 region has the DNA TGTGCCAGCAGCTATACGACTAGCCTGATGTCGCCCGGGGAGCTGTTTTTT.